These 30 T cell receptor beta chains were sequenced from one sample in a study of human T cells and chemical hapten exposure. One entry per CDR3 protein results from TCRdb running MiXCR on the RACE reads. This table has some 98,000 distinct CDR3 sequences, roughly 10% appearing once. Time point described: pre-sensitization, week 0. Treatment indicated: therapeutic diphenylcyclopropenone sensitization with weekly scalp DPC. Sequencing used whole blood, obtained in connection with sensitization to the hapten diphenylcyclopropenone (DPC). The receptors originated from a woman aged 60-75 years with alopecia areata. Some clones in this sample may be carry-over from other donors' samples.

This clonotype occurred many times. The J gene is TRBJ1-2, the V gene TRBV12-3 or TRBV12-4; weak D call: TRBD1 (5 bases). V dropped 4 bases and J dropped 4 bases, with 13 bases sitting between them. The CDR3 covers 14 residues. The CDR3 sequence is CASSSSSGGYGYTF. DNA for the CDR3: TGTGCCAGCAGTTCGAGTTCCGGGGGCTATGGCTACACCTTC.

At least ten counts were recorded for this clonotype. V usage is TRBV5-1 and J usage is TRBJ2-7, with TRBD1 matching over 9 bases. In germline, CDR1 is SGHRS, CDR2 YFSETQ. The V segment lost 4 bases and the J segment 4 bases; nucleotides outside the gene matches: 6. This CDR3 has 14 amino acids. The CDR3 nucleotides are TGCGCCAGCAGCGCAGGACAGGGGACATACGAGCAGTACTTC. Encoded protein: CASSAGQGTYEQYF.

This clonotype was seen at least ten times. The limits of the CDR3 on the DNA are not certain, so only TCRdb's listed CDR3 is given. This chain joins TRBV5-8 and TRBJ1-6; the D call TRBD1 from the table was never checked on the DNA. 15 amino acids form the CDR3, both terminal residues included. Germline-derived CDR1 and CDR2 are SGHTS and YDEGEE. The CDR3: CATVGVFGSGSPLHF.

V usage is TRBV19 and J usage is TRBJ2-1; 8 positions match TRBD2. Losses at the gene ends were 3 bases for V and 0 bases for J; bases not matched to a gene: 7. The CDR3 is 17 amino acids. Germline V gene lookup returns CDR1 LNHDA and CDR2 SQIVND (reference sequence). CDR3 in DNA: TGTGCCAGTAGTATCACTAGCGGATGGAGCTCCTACAATGAGCAGTTCTTC. Residues: CASSITSGWSSYNEQFF.

This clonotype was recorded at least ten times. The J gene is TRBJ2-3, the V gene TRBV6-1, with D perhaps matching TRBD1 (5 bases). The V end lost 0 bases, the J end lost 1 base, and 11 bases lay between the germline ends. Germline values: CDR1 MNHNS, CDR2 SASEGT. The CDR3 covers 16 residues. The CDR3 loop reads CASSEAVGRGTDTQYF. CDR3 bases: TGTGCCAGCAGTGAAGCCGTTGGCAGGGGCACAGATACGCAGTATTTT.

The chain uses TRBV20-1 and TRBJ2-3; TRBD2 is a possible D gene (7 bases). V lost 6 bases, J lost 5 bases, and 18 bases lay in between. The CDR3 has 14 amino acids. CDR1 is DFQATT and CDR2 is SNEGSKA in the germline V gene (reference sequence). CDR3 sequence: CSAGRGPRGDTQYF. CDR3 nucleotide sequence: TGCAGTGCAGGGCGGGGGCCCCGGGGAGATACGCAGTATTTT.

This clonotype came up many times. The rearrangement joins TRBV6-5 to TRBJ2-6, with 7 bases identical to TRBD2. Unmatched junction bases numbered 8, after V lost 6 bases and J lost 0 bases. CDR1 is MNHEY, CDR2 SVGAGI, per germline. The length of the CDR3 is 17 residues. The CDR3 bases are TGTGCCAGCAGCCCTCTATCGGGGGGCTCTGGGGCCAACGTCCTGACTTTC. This encodes CASSPLSGGSGANVLTF.

As concerns this clonotype: Here the CDR3 omits its conserved ending phenylalanine or tryptophan, so a read error is the likely source. The chain has TRBV7-9 and TRBJ1-1, with D unclear. V was trimmed by 3 bases and J by 0 bases, leaving 11 bases between them. Germline values: CDR1 SEHNR, CDR2 FQNEAQ (reference sequence). The CDR3 spans 15 residues. Here the CDR3 DNA reads TGTGCCAGCAGCTTTGCGGGGTTGATGAACACTGAAGCTTTCGTT. Translating gives CASSFAGLMNTEAFV.

This clonotype was detected only a few times. This sequence joins TRBV12-3 or TRBV12-4 and TRBJ2-1, with TRBD1 matching 7 bases. The V and J ends lost 6 bases and 7 bases, in that order; junction bases with no gene match: 15. The CDR3 totals 16 residues. CDR3 region: CASRSTGRAPNNEQFF. As DNA, the CDR3 is TGTGCCAGCAGATCGACAGGGCGAGCTCCCAATAATGAGCAGTTCTTC.

This chain links TRBV20-1 with TRBJ1-1, with TRBD1 as a possible D gene (6 bases). CDR3 length: 15 residues. Trimming stripped 0 bases from V and 1 base from J, with 12 bases between. Germline CDR1 DFQATT, CDR2 SNEGSKA (reference sequence). CDR3 in amino acids: CSARDSGRGNTEAFF. The CDR3 DNA reads TGCAGTGCTAGAGATTCCGGCAGGGGGAACACTGAAGCTTTCTTT.

This clonotype was observed a few times. The chain is built from TRBV12-3 or TRBV12-4 and TRBJ2-3; TRBD2 matches at 8 bases. This CDR3 spans 15 amino acids. Unmatched junction bases numbered 7, after V lost 8 bases and J lost 0 bases. CDR3 residues: CASGLAGTSTDTQYF. CDR3 in DNA: TGTGCCAGCGGGTTAGCGGGGACTAGCACAGATACGCAGTATTTT.

The rearrangement links TRBV11-2 to TRBJ2-4; D might be TRBD2 (5 bases). Trimming cost V 4 bases and J 5 bases, with 15 bases left between them. Germline V gene lookup returns CDR1 SGHAT and CDR2 FQNNGV. CDR3 size: 15 residues. CDR3 sequence (DNA): TGTGCCAGCAGCTCAGGACTCCCGCCCGAAAACATTCAGTACTTC. Residues: CASSSGLPPENIQYF.

This clonotype has ten or more counts. The CDR3 sequence is CASSYEFGGVDGYTF. The DNA of the CDR3 is TGTGCCAGCAGTTACGAATTCGGGGGTGTCGATGGCTACACCTTC. This chain links TRBV6-6 with TRBJ1-2; perhaps TRBD1 as D (5 bases). There are 15 residues in the CDR3. Germline values: CDR1 MNHNY, CDR2 SVGAGI (reference sequence). Between the trimmed V and J ends, which lost 2 bases and 6 bases, there was a span of 16 bases.

This clonotype has ten or more counts. This sequence joins TRBV12-3 or TRBV12-4 and TRBJ1-2; the D gene is possibly TRBD1 (6 bases). The V gene lost 5 bases and the J gene lost 6 bases, with 19 bases spanning the gap. The CDR3 length is 15 residues. This chain's CDR3 is CASSPGGRGFDGYTF. CDR3 DNA: TGTGCCAGCAGTCCGGGGGGCAGGGGTTTTGATGGCTACACCTTC.

This clonotype occurred many times. The V and J genes are TRBV12-5 and TRBJ2-1, with 7 positions matching TRBD2. The length of the CDR3 is 15 residues. Losses at the gene ends were 4 bases for V and 3 bases for J; bases not matched to a gene: 6. CDR1 and CDR2 from the germline V gene are LGHNT and FRNRAP. The CDR3 loop is CASGSTSWDYNEQFF. The CDR3, as DNA: TGTGCTAGTGGTTCGACTAGCTGGGACTACAATGAGCAGTTCTTC.

This clonotype has just a few counts. The J gene is TRBJ1-6, the V gene TRBV2; D not certain. The V and J ends lost 6 bases and 8 bases respectively, with 5 bases between them. The CDR3 loop spans 11 amino acids. Germline V gives CDR1 SNHLY, CDR2 FYNNEI. CDR3 in amino acids: CASSRDSPLHF. The CDR3 DNA reads as TGTGCCAGCAGCCGGGATTCACCCCTCCACTTT.

The table lists this clonotype with a few counts. CDR3 coding DNA: TGCGCCAGCAGCCAAGATCCAGGGCATAATTCACCCCTCCACTTT. Translation: CASSQDPGHNSPLHF. V usage is TRBV4-1 and J usage is TRBJ1-6, with a weak D call TRBD1 (5 bases). V lost 0 bases to trimming and J lost 5 bases, with 8 bases between them. The CDR3 loop spans 15 amino acids. Germline lookup yields CDR1 MGHRA and CDR2 YSYEKL.

This clonotype showed up many times. CDR3 DNA: TGTGCCAGCAGCTCCGGAGGGATCCCTTTCTTT. It encodes CASSSGGIPFF. The rearrangement uses TRBV2 and TRBJ1-1; D gene unclear. Germline V gene lookup returns CDR1 SNHLY and CDR2 FYNNEI. The CDR3 is 11 residues long. V was cut by 6 bases and J by 12 bases, with 14 bases left in between.

This clonotype has ten or more counts. For the CDR3, the DNA is TGTGCCAGCAGCTTGTTTGGTTATAGCAATCAGCCCCAGCATTTT. Translated, it gives CASSLFGYSNQPQHF. This sequence joins TRBV5-5 and TRBJ1-5; no reliable D call. Germline-derived CDR1 and CDR2 are SGHKS and YYEKEE (reference sequence). Trimming took off 1 base at V and 0 bases at J, with 8 bases between the two ends. CDR3 length: 15 amino acids. Full variable domain (outside the CDR3, taken from reference TRBV5-5 and TRBJ1-5): DAGVTQSPTHLIKTRGQQVTLRCSPISGHKSVSWYQQVLGQGPQFIFQYYEKEERGRGNFPDRFSARQFPNYSSELNVNALLLGDSALYLCASSLFGYSNQPQHFGDGTRLSIL.

Many counts were recorded for this clonotype. The chain couples TRBV5-4 to TRBJ1-2, with 8 nucleotides matching TRBD1. Germline trimming cut 3 bases from V and 7 bases from J; bases unmatched to any gene: 8. The CDR3 is 14 amino acids. Germline V lookup: CDR1 SGHNT, CDR2 YYREEE (reference sequence). The DNA of the CDR3 is TGTGCCAGCAGCTACGTGGACAGGGAGTTTGGCTACACCTTC. This gives the protein CASSYVDREFGYTF.

This clonotype was counted at least ten times. The V and J genes are TRBV7-9 and TRBJ1-2, with 7 bases lining up with TRBD1. The germline V gene encodes CDR1 SEHNR and CDR2 FQNEAQ (reference sequence). This CDR3 region has 14 residues. Trimming at V came to 4 bases and at J to 2 bases, leaving 4 bases not matched to a gene. The chain's CDR3 is CASSYGTENYGYTF. The CDR3 nucleotides are TGTGCCAGCAGCTATGGGACAGAAAACTATGGCTACACCTTC. Using reference TRBV7-9 and TRBJ1-2 for the parts outside the CDR3, the full variable domain is DTGVSQNPRHKITKRGQNVTFRCDPISEHNRLYWYRQTLGQGPEFLTYFQNEAQLEKSRLLSDRFSAERPKGSFSTLEIQRTEQGDSAMYLCASSYGTENYGYTFGSGTRLTVV.

This clonotype was detected a few times. This chain connects TRBV12-3 or TRBV12-4 to TRBJ2-7; 8 nucleotides line up with TRBD1. V lost 1 base to trimming and J lost 5 bases; unmatched junction nucleotides: 4. The CDR3 has 14 residues. The DNA of the CDR3 is TGTGCCAGCAGTTTAGGGACAGGGTCCCACGAGCAGTACTTC. It specifies CASSLGTGSHEQYF.

This clonotype was detected many times. V is TRBV7-9 and J is TRBJ1-1, with D possibly being TRBD1 (5 bases). Trimming cost V 2 bases and J 10 bases, with 14 bases left between them. CDR1 is SEHNR and CDR2 is FQNEAQ in the germline V gene (reference sequence). The CDR3 runs to 13 residues. The CDR3, as DNA: TGTGCCAGCAGCTTAAGTGGGGAAGGGACAGCTTTCTTT. The encoded protein is CASSLSGEGTAFF.

This clonotype has a count of ten or more. This chain joins TRBV3-1 and TRBJ1-4; 7 bases match TRBD1. V was clipped by 3 bases and J by 4 bases; unmatched bases: 8. Germline V gene data show CDR1 as LGHDT and CDR2 as YNNKEL (reference sequence). This CDR3 contains 16 residues. The DNA of the CDR3 is TGTGCCAGCAGCCACATAGGGGGCAGGAATAATGAAAAACTGTTTTTT. The encoded protein is CASSHIGGRNNEKLFF.

The chain has TRBV30 and TRBJ1-4; D might be TRBD1 (5 bases). The CDR3 sequence is 15 residues long. The germline CDR1 and CDR2 sequences are GTSNPN and SVGIG (reference sequence). V lost 4 bases to trimming and J lost 7 bases, with 19 bases between them. CDR3 sequence (DNA): TGTGCCTGGAACACCAAGGACAAAATGGGTGAAAAACTGTTTTTT. Protein sequence: CAWNTKDKMGEKLFF.

This chain's CDR3 is CASSQGQGGSEQYF. The CDR3, as DNA: TGTGCCAGCAGCCAGGGGCAGGGCGGGTCCGAGCAGTACTTC. This sequence joins TRBV7-2 and TRBJ2-7; D may be TRBD1 (6 bases). Germline loops: CDR1 SGHTA, CDR2 FQGNSA. Trimming stripped 5 bases from V and 6 bases from J, with 17 bases between. The CDR3 has 14 residues. The entire variable domain, with the rest obtained from reference TRBV7-2 and TRBJ2-7, is as follows: GAGVSQSPSNKVTEKGKDVELRCDPISGHTALYWYRQSLGQGLEFLIYFQGNSAPDKSGLPSDRFSAERTGGSVSTLTIQRTQQEDSAVYLCASSQGQGGSEQYFGPGTRLTVT.

The sample holds a few counts of this clonotype. The chain combines TRBV5-6 with TRBJ2-1; 9 bases line up with TRBD2. Germline assignment: CDR1 SGHDT and CDR2 YYEEEE. This CDR3 comprises 16 residues. V was pared by 0 bases and J by 7 bases, with 8 bases of the junction left unmatched. The CDR3 spells CASSLGAGGPGNEQFF. In nucleotides, the CDR3 is TGTGCCAGCAGCTTGGGTGCGGGGGGGCCTGGGAATGAGCAGTTCTTC.

This clonotype was observed many times. This rearrangement joins TRBV20-1 to TRBJ2-7, with 8 bases lining up with TRBD1. Germline assignment: CDR1 DFQATT and CDR2 SNEGSKA (reference sequence). CDR3 length: 14 amino acids. V was clipped by 2 bases and J by 4 bases; unmatched bases: 7. CDR3 DNA: TGCAGTGCTAGAATTCTTCAGGGGGCGTACGAGCAGTACTTC. Protein sequence: CSARILQGAYEQYF.

This clonotype was seen repeatedly, ten times or more. The V and J genes are TRBV18 and TRBJ1-2; D possibly corresponds to TRBD1 (5 bases). The V end was cut by 3 bases, the J end by 3 bases, with 11 bases between. This CDR3 region has 14 residues. In germline, CDR1 is KGHSH, CDR2 LQKENI. The CDR3 coding sequence is TGTGCCAGCTCACCCAGGGAGGCCTACTATGGCTACACCTTC. This gives the protein CASSPREAYYGYTF.

This clonotype was observed many times. The rearrangement links TRBV7-2 to TRBJ1-1; no clear D. The CDR3 covers 15 residues. Germline CDR1 reads SGHTA; CDR2 reads FQGNSA. V was clipped by 5 bases and J by 0 bases, with 13 bases between them. The CDR3 loop reads CASSLSIVMNTEAFF. The CDR3 DNA is TGTGCCAGCAGCCTGAGTATCGTAATGAACACTGAAGCTTTCTTT.